The rows below give T cell receptor beta chains drawn from one sample of a study of T cells in Graves' hyperthyroidism and ophthalmopathy. TCRdb redid the calling of the multiplex PCR reads with MiXCR, one entry per CDR3 protein. The data show hundreds of thousands of distinct CDR3 sequences, approximately 15% seen once. The source material was blood. These receptors were obtained from a young woman with Graves' hyperthyroidism. Each CDR3 is given with its conserved first and last residue. The D gene is left open where the match is weak. A clone size is listed for some rows: how often the clone was seen (once, few, many), or a class if it is expanded.

>-|-|TRBV20-1|TRBJ1-4
CSAGSTNEKLFF
TGCAGTGCCGGCTCCACTAATGAAAAACTGTTTTTT
>many|TRBD2|TRBV7-3|TRBJ2-2
CASSAGTSGSLRNTGELFF
TGTGCCAGCAGCGCCGGGACTAGCGGGAGTTTACGGAACACCGGGGAGCTGTTTTTT
>few|-|TRBV6-1|TRBJ1-4
CASSEYATNEKLFF
TGTGCCAGCAGCGAATACGCAACTAATGAAAAACTGTTTTTT
>many|-|TRBV6-1|TRBJ2-7
CASSPEGRIHEQYF
TGTGCCAGCAGTCCGGAGGGACGGATACACGAGCAGTACTTC
>few|TRBD2|TRBV20-1|TRBJ2-3
CSARAHGRAGVTDTQYF
TGCAGTGCTAGAGCCCACGGGAGGGCGGGAGTAACAGATACGCAGTATTTT
>-|TRBD2|TRBV7-2|TRBJ2-2
CASSSGRSNTGELFF
TGTGCCAGCAGCAGCGGGAGGTCGAACACCGGGGAGCTGTTTTTT
>many|TRBD2|TRBV28|TRBJ2-4
CASSLLAGARDIQYF
TGTGCCAGCAGTTTACTAGCGGGGGCTCGGGACATTCAGTACTTC
>many|-|TRBV28|TRBJ1-2
CASSLGIPGNNYGYTF
TGTGCCAGCAGTTTAGGTATACCAGGGAATAACTATGGCTACACCTTC
>-|TRBD1|TRBV9|TRBJ2-2
CASSVAQGPGELSF
TGTGCCAGCAGCGTAGCACAGGGGCCCGGGGAGCTGTCTTTT
>many|-|TRBV20-1|TRBJ2-7
CSAEGQYSYEQYF
TGCAGTGCCGAGGGGCAGTATTCCTACGAGCAGTACTTC
>many|TRBD2|TRBV7-2|TRBJ2-1
CASSSVAGGSYNEQFF
TGTGCCAGCAGCTCAGTAGCGGGAGGCTCCTACAATGAGCAGTTCTTC
>-|TRBD2|TRBV20-1|TRBJ2-7
CSARGLAGAPSEQYF
TGCAGTGCTAGAGGACTAGCGGGAGCTCCTTCCGAGCAGTACTTC
>many|-|TRBV3-1|TRBJ2-7
CASSRRFGEQYF
TGTGCCAGCAGCCGGCGGTTCGGCGAGCAGTACTTC
>-|TRBD1|TRBV28|TRBJ2-7
CASSWTPGGNEQYF
TGTGCCAGCAGCTGGACTCCAGGGGGTAACGAGCAGTACTTC
>many|-|TRBV5-1|TRBJ2-2
CASSLTTAGSGELFF
TGCGCCAGCAGCTTGACAACAGCAGGATCCGGGGAGCTGTTTTTT
>few|TRBD2|TRBV7-2|TRBJ2-3
CASSLGWGGLAGPDTQYF
TGTGCCAGCAGCTTAGGGTGGGGGGGACTAGCGGGACCGGATACGCAGTATTTT
>few|-|TRBV19|TRBJ1-2
CASTANRDDVKSNYGYTF
TGTGCCAGTACCGCAAACCGGGACGACGTTAAAAGTAACTATGGCTACACCTTC
>-|-|TRBV11-2|TRBJ2-7
CASRSEGGTGEQYF
TGTGCCAGCAGGAGTGAGGGGGGGACCGGGGAGCAGTACTTC
>many|TRBD1|TRBV5-1|TRBJ1-4
CASSRYGQGSGGEKLFF
TGCGCCAGCAGCAGGTACGGACAGGGATCGGGAGGTGAAAAACTGTTTTTT
>many|TRBD2|TRBV28|TRBJ2-5
CASSSRLAGTQETQYF
TGTGCCAGCAGTTCAAGACTAGCGGGAACCCAAGAGACCCAGTACTTC
>few|TRBD2|TRBV28|TRBJ2-1
CASSIRLAGRAEQFF
TGTGCCAGCAGTATCCGACTAGCGGGACGCGCTGAGCAGTTCTTC
>-|-|TRBV28|TRBJ1-5
CASVQVNQPQHF
TGTGCCAGCGTACAGGTAAATCAGCCCCAGCATTTT
>many|-|TRBV12-3/TRBV12-4|TRBJ1-3
CASSLERFSGNTIYF
TGTGCCAGCAGTTTAGAGCGGTTCTCTGGAAACACCATATATTTT
>few|-|TRBV29-1|TRBJ2-1
CSVGRVLGPSSYNEQFF
TGCAGCGTTGGGAGGGTCCTGGGCCCAAGCTCCTACAATGAGCAGTTCTTC
>-|-|TRBV28|TRBJ2-7
CATDQGSSYEQYF
TGTGCCACCGATCAGGGGTCCTCCTACGAGCAGTACTTC
>-|-|TRBV28|TRBJ2-1
CASLGGLLGNEQFF
TGTGCCAGCCTTGGGGGTCTGCTCGGCAATGAGCAGTTCTTC
>many|-|TRBV11-2|TRBJ2-2
CASSSSGPNTGELFF
TGTGCCAGCAGCTCAAGCGGGCCGAACACCGGGGAGCTGTTTTTT
>many|-|TRBV2|TRBJ1-6
CASRLGSYNSPLHF
TGTGCCAGCAGGCTCGGGTCCTATAATTCACCCCTCCACTTT
>many|-|TRBV27|TRBJ2-5
CASSRNVRETQYF
TGTGCCAGCAGCAGAAATGTCAGAGAGACCCAGTACTTC
>many|TRBD1|TRBV12-3/TRBV12-4|TRBJ1-2
CASRQGAAVYGYTF
TGTGCCAGCAGACAGGGGGCTGCAGTCTATGGCTACACCTTC
>-|TRBD1|TRBV5-4|TRBJ1-5
CASSLEAYRGGQPQHF
TGTGCCAGCAGCTTAGAAGCGTACAGGGGAGGGCAGCCCCAGCATTTT
>many|-|TRBV11-2|TRBJ1-3
CASSLGTGNTIYF
TGTGCCAGCAGTTTAGGAACTGGAAACACCATATATTTT
>many|TRBD1|TRBV20-1|TRBJ2-5
CSAKRGQSQETQYF
TGCAGTGCTAAAAGGGGACAGTCTCAAGAGACCCAGTACTTC